The T cell receptor beta chain described here comes from a study of OX40 agonist ivuxolimab in advanced cancers. About the study: The treatment was a fully human IgG2 OX40 agonist, ivuxolimab.

Patients had blood sampled at baseline and again on cycle 4 day 1 and cycle 7 day 1. TCRdb's table, derived via immunoSEQ multiplex PCR, lists solely in-frame clones and lacks some. The sample carries some 44,000 clones, around 87% recorded once. Trimming removed 7 bases from V and 1 base from J; junction bases left unmatched: 3. CDR1 and CDR2 from the germline V gene are MDHEN and SYDVKM. CDR3 length: 16 residues. About this clone: As yet, its antigen is unknown.

Study results and caveats: At 0.1-3.0 mg/kg, partial responders had clonal expansion among the lowest observed. Low normalized T-cell clonal expansion was additionally recorded for some nonresponders.

V and J are TRBV28 and TRBJ2-6, with 11 bases that match TRBD1. The TCR originated in an adult with an advanced solid tumor such as melanoma, head and neck, liver or kidney cancer. The specimen comprised CD4+ or CD8+ T cells sorted from blood, sampled in a trial of the OX40 agonist ivuxolimab. The CDR3 region is CASNGQGASGANVLTF. The CDR3 coding sequence is TGTGCCAGCAATGGACAGGGGGCGTCTGGGGCCAACGTCCTGACTTTC.